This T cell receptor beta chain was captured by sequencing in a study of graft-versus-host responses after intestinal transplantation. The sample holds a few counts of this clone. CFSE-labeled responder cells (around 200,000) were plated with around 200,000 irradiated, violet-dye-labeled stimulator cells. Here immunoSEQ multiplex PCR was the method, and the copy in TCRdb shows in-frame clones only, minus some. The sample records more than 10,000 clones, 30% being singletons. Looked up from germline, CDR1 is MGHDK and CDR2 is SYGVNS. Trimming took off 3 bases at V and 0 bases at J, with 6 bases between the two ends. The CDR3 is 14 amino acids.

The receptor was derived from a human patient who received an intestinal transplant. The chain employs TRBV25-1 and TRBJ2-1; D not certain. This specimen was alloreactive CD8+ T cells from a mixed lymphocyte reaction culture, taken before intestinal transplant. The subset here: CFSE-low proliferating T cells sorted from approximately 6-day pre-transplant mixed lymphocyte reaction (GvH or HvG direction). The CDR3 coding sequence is TGTGCCAGCAGTGATTATGACTCCTACAATGAGCAGTTCTTC. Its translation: CASSDYDSYNEQFF.